Sequencing of this TCR beta chain was carried out in a study of cytomegalovirus exposure and HLA in healthy donors. The CDR3 is 12 residues long. Germline lookup yields CDR1 MNHEY and CDR2 SVGAGI. The V end lost 8 bases, the J end lost 3 bases, and 8 bases lay between the germline ends. With 60 Vbeta and 13 Jbeta primers, the PCR was carried out. Repertoires were generated with immunoSEQ multiplex PCR, while TCRdb's copy carries only in-frame clones and drops some. The data hold tens of thousands of clones, with 81% observed a single time. This chain links TRBV6-5 with TRBJ2-1, with D unresolved. Sequenced input: PBMCs. This sequence originates from a girl aged 2 to 10 in good health and CMV-seropositive. Here the CDR3 reads CASRTGYNEQFF. The CDR3 region has the DNA TGTGCCAGCCGCACTGGCTACAATGAGCAGTTCTTC.